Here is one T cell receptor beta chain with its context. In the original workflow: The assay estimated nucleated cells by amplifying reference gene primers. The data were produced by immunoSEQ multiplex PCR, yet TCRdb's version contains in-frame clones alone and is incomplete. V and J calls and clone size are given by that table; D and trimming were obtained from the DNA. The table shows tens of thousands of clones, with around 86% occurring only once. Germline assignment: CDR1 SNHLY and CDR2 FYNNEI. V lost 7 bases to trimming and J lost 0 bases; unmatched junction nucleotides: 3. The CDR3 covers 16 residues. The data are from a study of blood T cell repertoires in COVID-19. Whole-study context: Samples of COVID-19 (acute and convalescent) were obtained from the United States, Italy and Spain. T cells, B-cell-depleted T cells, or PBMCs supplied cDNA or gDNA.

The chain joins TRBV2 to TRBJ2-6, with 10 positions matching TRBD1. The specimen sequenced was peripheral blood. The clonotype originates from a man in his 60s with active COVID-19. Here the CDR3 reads CASTGQGGSGANVLTF. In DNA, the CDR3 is TGTGCCAGCACCGGACAGGGGGGCTCTGGGGCCAACGTCCTGACTTTC.